The TCR beta chain under discussion was sequenced for a study of cytomegalovirus exposure and HLA in healthy donors. Study background: Earlier work reported approximately 100 million unique TCR beta sequences from 150 million to 200 million T cells. Among the 300 to 500 donors who were genotyped, 70% to 90% fell in the genetic ancestry cluster that is associated with self-reported Caucasian donors. Study-level findings and limits: Differences between HLA loci emerged in a later analysis of TCR association rates, with DRB1 most and HLA-C fewest.

The primer mix had 60 Vbeta and 13 Jbeta primers. Profiled with immunoSEQ multiplex PCR; TCRdb holds only in-frame clones, not every one. The repertoire table contains about 200,000 clones. To note about this clone: Its antigen is unknown.

V lost 1 base and J lost 3, with 13 bases in between. Looked up from germline, CDR1 is LNHDA and CDR2 is SQIVND (reference sequence). This CDR3 comprises 15 residues. The source is a girl aged 2 to 10 in good health and CMV-seropositive. Sequencing was carried out using PBMCs. The chain recombines TRBV19 with TRBJ2-7, with a tentative D call TRBD2 (5 bases). CDR3 in amino acids: CASSIVRGRDYEQYF. The CDR3 DNA reads as TGTGCCAGTAGTATAGTTCGGGGTAGGGACTACGAGCAGTACTTC.